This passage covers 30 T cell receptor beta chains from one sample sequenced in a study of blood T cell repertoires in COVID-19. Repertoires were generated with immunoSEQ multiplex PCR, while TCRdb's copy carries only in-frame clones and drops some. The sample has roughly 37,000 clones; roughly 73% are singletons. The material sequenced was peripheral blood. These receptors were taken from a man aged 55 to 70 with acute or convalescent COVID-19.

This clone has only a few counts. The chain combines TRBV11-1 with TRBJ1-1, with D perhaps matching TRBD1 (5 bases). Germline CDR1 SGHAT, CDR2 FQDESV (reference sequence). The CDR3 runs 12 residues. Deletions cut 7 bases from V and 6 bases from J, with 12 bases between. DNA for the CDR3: TGTGCCAGCACCTCTAGGGGTCCTGAAGCTTTCTTT. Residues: CASTSRGPEAFF.

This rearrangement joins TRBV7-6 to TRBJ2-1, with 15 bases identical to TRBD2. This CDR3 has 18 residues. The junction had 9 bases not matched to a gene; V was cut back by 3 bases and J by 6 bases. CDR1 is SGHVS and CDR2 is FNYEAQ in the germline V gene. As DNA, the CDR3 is TGTGCCAGCAGCTTGCGCCGGACTAGCGGGAGGGCGACCAATGAGCAGTTCTTC. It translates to CASSLRRTSGRATNEQFF. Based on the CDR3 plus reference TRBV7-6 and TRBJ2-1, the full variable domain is GAGVSQSPRYKVTKRGQDVALRCDPISGHVSLYWYRQALGQGPEFLTYFNYEAQQDKSGLPNDRFSAERPEGSISTLTIQRTEQRDSAMYRCASSLRRTSGRATNEQFFGPGTRLTVL.

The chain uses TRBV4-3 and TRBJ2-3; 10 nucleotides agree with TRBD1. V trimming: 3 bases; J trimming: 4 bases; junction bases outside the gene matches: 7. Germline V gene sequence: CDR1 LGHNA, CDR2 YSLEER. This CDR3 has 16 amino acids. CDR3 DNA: TGCGCCAGCAGCCAGGATACCGGGACAGGGGCAGATACGCAGTATTTT. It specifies CASSQDTGTGADTQYF.

The CDR3 DNA sequence: TGTGCCAGCAGTCCGGCCCTACCGGGACTAGCTAAGCCAACCCAGTACTTC. It is translated as CASSPALPGLAKPTQYF. The chain has TRBV7-9 and TRBJ2-5; TRBD2 agrees at 9 bases. Germline trimming cut 6 bases from V and 8 bases from J; bases unmatched to any gene: 19. CDR1 is SEHNR and CDR2 is FQNEAQ in the germline V gene (reference sequence). The CDR3 covers 17 residues.

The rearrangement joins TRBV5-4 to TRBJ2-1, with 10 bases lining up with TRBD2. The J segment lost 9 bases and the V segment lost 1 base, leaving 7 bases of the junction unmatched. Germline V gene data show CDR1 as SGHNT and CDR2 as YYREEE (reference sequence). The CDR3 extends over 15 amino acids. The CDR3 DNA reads TGTGCCAGCAGCTTGTCTCTAGCGGGAGATGTTGAGCAGTTCTTC. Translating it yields CASSLSLAGDVEQFF. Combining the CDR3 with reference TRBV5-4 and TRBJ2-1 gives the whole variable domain ETGVTQSPTHLIKTRGQQVTLRCSSQSGHNTVSWYQQALGQGPQFIFQYYREEENGRGNFPPRFSGLQFPNYSSELNVNALELDDSALYLCASSLSLAGDVEQFFGPGTRLTVL.

CDR3 residues: CASSQGGTLTGELFF. Here the CDR3 DNA reads TGTGCCAGCAGCCAAGGGGGGACTCTTACCGGGGAGCTGTTTTTT. The V and J genes are TRBV3-1 (or the pseudogene TRBV3-2) and TRBJ2-2; a weak D match, TRBD2 (6 bases). Trimming cost V 1 base and J 5 bases, with 11 bases left between them. The CDR3 consists of 15 residues. Per germline, CDR1 LGHDT and CDR2 YNNKEL (reference sequence).

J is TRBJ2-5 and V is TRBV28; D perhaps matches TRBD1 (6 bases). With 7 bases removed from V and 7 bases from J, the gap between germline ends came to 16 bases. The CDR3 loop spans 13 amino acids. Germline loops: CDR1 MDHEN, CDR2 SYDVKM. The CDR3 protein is CASTRPGQPTQYF. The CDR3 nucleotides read TGTGCCAGCACCCGACCGGGACAACCGACCCAGTACTTC. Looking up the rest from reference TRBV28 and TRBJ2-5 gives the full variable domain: DVKVTQSSRYLVKRTGEKVFLECVQDMDHENMFWYRQDPGLGLRLIYFSYDVKMKEKGDIPEGYSVSREKKERFSLILESASTNQTSMYLCASTRPGQPTQYFGPGTRLLVL.

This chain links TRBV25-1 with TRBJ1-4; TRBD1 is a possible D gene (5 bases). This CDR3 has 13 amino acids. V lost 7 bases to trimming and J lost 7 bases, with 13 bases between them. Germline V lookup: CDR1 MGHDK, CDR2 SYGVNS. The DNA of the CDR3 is TGTGCCAGCATCGGCAGGGCTAGTGAAAAACTGTTTTTT. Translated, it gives CASIGRASEKLFF.

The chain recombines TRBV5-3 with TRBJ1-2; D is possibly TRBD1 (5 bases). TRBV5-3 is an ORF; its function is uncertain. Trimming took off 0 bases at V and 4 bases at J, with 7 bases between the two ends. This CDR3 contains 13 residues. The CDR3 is CARSLDRFYGYTF. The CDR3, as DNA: TGTGCCAGAAGCTTGGACAGGTTCTATGGCTACACCTTC.

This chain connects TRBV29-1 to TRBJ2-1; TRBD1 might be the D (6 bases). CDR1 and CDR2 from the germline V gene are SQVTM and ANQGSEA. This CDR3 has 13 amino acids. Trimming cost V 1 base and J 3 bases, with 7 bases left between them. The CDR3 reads CSVEGDNYNEQFF. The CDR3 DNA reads TGCAGCGTTGAAGGGGACAACTACAATGAGCAGTTCTTC.

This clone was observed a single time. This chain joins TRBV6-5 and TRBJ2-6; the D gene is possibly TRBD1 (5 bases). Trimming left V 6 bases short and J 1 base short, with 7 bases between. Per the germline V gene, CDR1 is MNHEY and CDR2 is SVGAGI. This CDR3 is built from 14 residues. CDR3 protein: CASRDKSGANVLTF. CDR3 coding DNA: TGTGCCAGCAGGGACAAATCTGGGGCCAACGTCCTGACTTTC.

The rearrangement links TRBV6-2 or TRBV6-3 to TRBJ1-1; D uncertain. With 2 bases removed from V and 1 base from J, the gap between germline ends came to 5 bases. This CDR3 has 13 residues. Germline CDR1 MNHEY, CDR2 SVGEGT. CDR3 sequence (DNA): TGTGCCAGCAGTTACCGGGGGAACACTGAAGCTTTCTTT. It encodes CASSYRGNTEAFF.

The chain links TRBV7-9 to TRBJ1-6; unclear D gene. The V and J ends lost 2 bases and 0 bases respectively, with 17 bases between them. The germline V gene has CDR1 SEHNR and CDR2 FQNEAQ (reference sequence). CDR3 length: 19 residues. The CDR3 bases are TGTGCCAGCAGCTTAATCGACGCAGGATTAAGCTCCTATAATTCACCCCTCCACTTT. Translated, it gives CASSLIDAGLSSYNSPLHF.

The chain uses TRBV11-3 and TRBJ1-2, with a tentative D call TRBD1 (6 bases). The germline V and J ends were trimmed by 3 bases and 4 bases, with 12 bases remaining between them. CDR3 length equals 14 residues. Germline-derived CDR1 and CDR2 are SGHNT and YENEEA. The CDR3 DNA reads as TGTGCCAGCAGCTTGGGAACAGGGTCCTATGGCTACACCTTC. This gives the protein CASSLGTGSYGYTF.

The CDR3 bases are TGTGCCAGCAGTTTCGGGGGGGCGGCGGAGCAGTACTTC. Translating gives CASSFGGAAEQYF. The V gene is TRBV27, the J gene TRBJ2-7, with TRBD2 matching over 8 bases. This CDR3 contains 13 residues. Losses at the gene ends were 3 bases for V and 7 bases for J; bases not matched to a gene: 5. CDR1 and CDR2 from the germline V gene are MNHEY and SMNVEV (reference sequence).

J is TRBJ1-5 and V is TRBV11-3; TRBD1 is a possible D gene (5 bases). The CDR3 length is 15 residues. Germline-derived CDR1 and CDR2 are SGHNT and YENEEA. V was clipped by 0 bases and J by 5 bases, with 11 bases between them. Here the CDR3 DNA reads TGTGCCAGCAGCTTAGATCTGCGGGGCTATCAGCCCCAGCATTTT. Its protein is CASSLDLRGYQPQHF. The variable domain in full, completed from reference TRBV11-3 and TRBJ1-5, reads EAGVVQSPRYKIIEKKQPVAFWCNPISGHNTLYWYLQNLGQGPELLIRYENEEAVDDSQLPKDRFSAERLKGVDSTLKIQPAELGDSAVYLCASSLDLRGYQPQHFGDGTRLSIL.

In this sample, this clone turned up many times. The CDR3: CASSGTGGTGELFF. In DNA, the CDR3 is TGTGCCAGCAGTGGGACAGGGGGCACCGGGGAGCTGTTTTTT. This chain links TRBV6-4 with TRBJ2-2, with 10 bases matching TRBD1. The CDR3 sequence is 14 residues long. The junction had 0 bases not matched to a gene; V was cut back by 4 bases and J by 4 bases. CDR1 and CDR2 (germline): MRHNA, SNTAGT.

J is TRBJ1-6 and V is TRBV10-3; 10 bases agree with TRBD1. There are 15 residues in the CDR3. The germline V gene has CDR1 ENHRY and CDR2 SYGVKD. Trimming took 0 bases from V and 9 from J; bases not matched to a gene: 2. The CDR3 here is CAISESGQGISPLHF. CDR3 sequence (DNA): TGTGCCATCAGTGAGTCGGGACAGGGGATTTCACCCCTCCACTTT.

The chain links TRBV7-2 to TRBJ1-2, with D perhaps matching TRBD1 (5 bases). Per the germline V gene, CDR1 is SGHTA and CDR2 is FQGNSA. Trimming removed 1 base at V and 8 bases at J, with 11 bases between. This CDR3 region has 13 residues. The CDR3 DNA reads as TGTGCCAGCAGCTTAGATTCAGGGCGCGGCTACACCTTC. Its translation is CASSLDSGRGYTF.

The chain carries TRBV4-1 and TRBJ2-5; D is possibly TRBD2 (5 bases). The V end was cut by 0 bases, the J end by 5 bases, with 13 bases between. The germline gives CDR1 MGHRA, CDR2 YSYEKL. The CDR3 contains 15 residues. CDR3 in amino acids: CASSQDRGSWETQYF. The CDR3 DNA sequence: TGCGCCAGCAGCCAAGATAGAGGGTCCTGGGAGACCCAGTACTTC.

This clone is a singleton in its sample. The CDR3 DNA follows: TGTGCCAGCAGCGATTTCGGGACAAAACACGGCTACACCTTC. It specifies CASSDFGTKHGYTF. The V gene is TRBV7-9, the J gene TRBJ1-2; D is perhaps TRBD1 (6 bases). This CDR3 spans 14 amino acids. Germline CDR1 SEHNR, CDR2 FQNEAQ (reference sequence). V was pared by 5 bases and J by 8 bases, with 18 bases between.

CDR3 loop: CATHGGAAFF. The CDR3 nucleotides are TGTGCCACCCACGGTGGGGCAGCTTTCTTT. V gene TRBV24-1 combines with J gene TRBJ1-1; weak D call: TRBD1 (5 bases). Germline V gene data show CDR1 as KGHDR and CDR2 as SFDVKD. The CDR3 is made up of 10 amino acids. Between the trimmed V and J ends, which lost 9 bases and 10 bases, there was a span of 11 bases.

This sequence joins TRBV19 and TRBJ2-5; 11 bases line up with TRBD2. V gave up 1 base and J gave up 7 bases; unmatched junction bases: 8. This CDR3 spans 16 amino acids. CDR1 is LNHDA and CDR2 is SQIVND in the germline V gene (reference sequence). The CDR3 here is CASSIVVAGGPGTQYF. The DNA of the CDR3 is TGTGCCAGTAGTATAGTGGTAGCGGGAGGGCCCGGGACCCAGTACTTC.

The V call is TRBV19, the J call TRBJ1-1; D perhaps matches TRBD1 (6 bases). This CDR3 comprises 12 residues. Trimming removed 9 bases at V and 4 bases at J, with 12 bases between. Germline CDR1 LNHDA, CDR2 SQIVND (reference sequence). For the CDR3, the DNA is TGTGCCAGCACGGACAGCCTCACTGAAGCTTTCTTT. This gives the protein CASTDSLTEAFF.

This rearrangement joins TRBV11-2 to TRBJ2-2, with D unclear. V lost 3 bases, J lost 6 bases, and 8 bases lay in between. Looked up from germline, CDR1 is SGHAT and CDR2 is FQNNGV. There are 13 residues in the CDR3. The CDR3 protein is CASSLQTSGELFF. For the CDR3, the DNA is TGTGCCAGCAGCTTGCAGACTTCCGGGGAGCTGTTTTTT.

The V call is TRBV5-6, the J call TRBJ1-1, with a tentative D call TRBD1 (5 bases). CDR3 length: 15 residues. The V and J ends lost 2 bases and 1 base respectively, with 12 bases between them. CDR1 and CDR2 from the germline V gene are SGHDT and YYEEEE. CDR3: CASSLSGLRNTEAFF. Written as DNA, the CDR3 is TGTGCCAGCAGCTTATCGGGACTCAGGAACACTGAAGCTTTCTTT.

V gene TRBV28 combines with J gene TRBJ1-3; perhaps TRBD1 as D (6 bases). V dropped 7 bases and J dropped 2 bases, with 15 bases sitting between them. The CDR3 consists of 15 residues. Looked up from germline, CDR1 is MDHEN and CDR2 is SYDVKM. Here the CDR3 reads CASTGGGLAGNTIYF. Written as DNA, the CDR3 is TGTGCCAGCACCGGGGGGGGGCTTGCTGGAAACACCATATATTTT.

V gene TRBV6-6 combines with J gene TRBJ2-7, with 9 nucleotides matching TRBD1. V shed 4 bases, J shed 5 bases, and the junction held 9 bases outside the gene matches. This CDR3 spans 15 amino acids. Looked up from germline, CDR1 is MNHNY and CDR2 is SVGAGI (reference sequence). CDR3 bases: TGTGCCAGCAGTTTGCCCGGGACAGGGATAAACGAGCAGTACTTC. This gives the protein CASSLPGTGINEQYF.

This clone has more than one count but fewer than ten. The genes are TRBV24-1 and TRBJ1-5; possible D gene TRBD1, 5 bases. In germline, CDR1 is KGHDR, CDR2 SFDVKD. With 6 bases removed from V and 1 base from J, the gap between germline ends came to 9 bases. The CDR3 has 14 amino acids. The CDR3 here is CATSSPGSNQPQHF. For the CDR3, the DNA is TGTGCCACCAGTAGTCCAGGGAGCAATCAGCCCCAGCATTTT.

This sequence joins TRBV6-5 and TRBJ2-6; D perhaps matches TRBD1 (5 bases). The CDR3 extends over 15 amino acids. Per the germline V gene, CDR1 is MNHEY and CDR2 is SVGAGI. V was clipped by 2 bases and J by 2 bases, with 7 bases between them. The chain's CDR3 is CASSYRGTGANVLTF. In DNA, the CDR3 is TGTGCCAGCAGTTACAGGGGTACTGGGGCCAACGTCCTGACTTTC.